The T cell receptor (beta chain) under discussion was sequenced for a study of blood T cell repertoires in COVID-19 (TCRdb year 2020). Some background on the complete study: Samples from collaborators originated in the United States, Italy and Spain and spanned both the acute and convalescent phases of COVID-19. The material from the prospective study consisted of cDNA or gDNA derived from T cells, B-cell-depleted T cells, or PBMCs. The dataset comprised deeply sampled blood TCRbeta repertoires from subjects exposed to, actively infected with, or recovered from COVID-19. A freely available public database, intended as a resource for researchers studying the immune response to SARS-CoV-2, is where the repertoires were released. The samples were drawn from the first 160 participants of the ongoing ImmuneRACE study and from 1,254 subjects provided by 6 global collaborators. A de-identified subject ID, COVID-19 status, age in years and sex were almost always included in the sample metadata. Where available, HLA class I and class II types were obtained from metadata supplied by the sample provider rather than from assay-based typing.

Notes on this clone: Its antigen is currently not known. No per-base quality is available; no much larger clone lies one base away.

Collaborating institutions collected whole blood in K2EDTA tubes following their own protocols. Collaborator samples were shipped for TCRbeta analysis as frozen whole blood, isolated PBMCs, or DNA extracted from either sample type. The immunoSEQ Assay, a bias-controlled multiplex PCR, was used to amplify TCRbeta CDR3 regions from genomic DNA. As for how the authors treated the data: Nucleated cell counts per sample were estimated from amplification of reference gene primers within the assay. Sequence reads were collapsed and filtered to measure the absolute abundance of every unique TCRbeta CDR3 rearrangement. For each sample, productive Simpson clonality was calculated as the square root of Simpson's diversity index across productive rearrangements. In its TCRdb copy, this immuneACCESS table keeps in-frame sequences only and misses some clones. Where compared with another copy, unresolved V genes explain less than half of these, and the others have no known cause. D and trimming were read from the DNA, whereas the V and J calls and clone size are those reported in that table. For this sample there are roughly 32,000 clones; around 90% appear just once. About 1% of the sample goes to the ten largest clones.

Paper-wide results and their limitations: The quantity of clinical and demographic metadata differed by source and by participant and was supplied without curation.

V and J are trimmed by 3 bases and 3 bases, and the gene matches miss 4 bases of the junction. The CDR3 covers 14 residues, taking in both the cysteine and the phenylalanine. The DNA shown is the 42-base CDR3, in frame from base 1. The germline V gene specifies MGHRA as CDR1 and YSYEKL as CDR2. This sequence originates from a man aged 65 to 79 with active or convalescent COVID-19. The rearrangement joined TRBV4-1 to TRBJ2-5; 7 bases in between match TRBD1. The sample taken for sequencing was peripheral blood. CDR3 loop: CASSQPGQEETQYF. The bases read TGCGCCAGCAGCCAGCCCGGACAGGAAGAGACCCAGTACTTC.